Each of the 30 T cell receptor beta chains below was sequenced from the same sample in a study of shared clonotypes between healthy human individuals. TCRdb keeps only in-frame clones here, not all; method: immunoSEQ multiplex PCR. The sample has roughly 2,000,000 clones; roughly 95% are singletons. Terminally differentiated effector memory CD45RA+ cells were excluded by CCR7 positive selection of CD45RO-negative cells. Sequencing used naive CD8+ T cells from PBMCs. These receptors came from a man aged 18 to 29 in good health. Some clones in this sample may be carry-over from other donors' samples.

The V call is TRBV4-1, the J call TRBJ1-4; D uncertain. Germline CDR1 is MGHRA and CDR2 is YSYEKL. The CDR3 has 16 amino acids. V lost 0 bases to trimming and J lost 7 bases, with 15 bases between them. CDR3: CASSQDLTAVAEKLFF. The CDR3 nucleotides read TGCGCCAGCAGCCAAGATCTTACTGCAGTGGCTGAAAAACTGTTTTTT.

The chain links TRBV28 to TRBJ2-3, with 11 bases fitting TRBD2. The CDR3 is made up of 20 amino acids. Germline trimming cut 6 bases from V and 0 bases from J; bases unmatched to any gene: 17. The germline V gene encodes CDR1 MDHEN and CDR2 SYDVKM. The CDR3 DNA follows: TGTGCCAGCAGGGCGCCGTTTCGGGGACTAGCGGATTCTAGCACAGATACGCAGTATTTT. The encoded protein is CASRAPFRGLADSSTDTQYF.

This chain connects TRBV7-9 to TRBJ2-1; weak D call: TRBD1 (7 bases). V lost 5 bases and J lost 4, with 15 bases in between. Looked up from germline, CDR1 is SEHNR and CDR2 is FQNEAQ (reference sequence). The CDR3 sequence is 15 residues long. The chain's CDR3 is CASSAPGGSYNEQFF. CDR3 DNA sequence: TGTGCCAGCAGCGCTCCAGGGGGGTCTTACAATGAGCAGTTCTTC.

The V gene is TRBV4-3, the J gene TRBJ2-7; 9 bases are shared with TRBD1. The CDR3 extends over 14 amino acids. The V gene's germline CDR1 is LGHNA and CDR2 YSLEER. V dropped 4 bases and J dropped 3; count of bases not matched to a gene: 4. The CDR3 DNA is TGCGCCAGCAGCCCCGGGACAGGGATCTACGAGCAGTACTTC. Translation: CASSPGTGIYEQYF.

The table lists this clone with a count of one. The chain combines TRBV6-5 with TRBJ2-5; D tentatively reads TRBD1 or TRBD2 (5 bases each). V shed 0 bases and J shed 4 bases, with 15 bases lying between them. This CDR3 is 16 amino acids long. CDR1 and CDR2 (germline): MNHEY, SVGAGI. The DNA for the CDR3 is TGTGCCAGCAGTTACTCATTTGGGGGAGCACGAGAGACCCAGTACTTC. This codes for CASSYSFGGARETQYF.

The chain uses TRBV2 and TRBJ1-2; 8 bases fit TRBD1. Germline assignment: CDR1 SNHLY and CDR2 FYNNEI. V was clipped by 4 bases and J by 3 bases; unmatched bases: 13. There are 17 residues in the CDR3. For the CDR3, the DNA is TGTGCCAGCAGTGCCGACAGGGGTCCCCTATCTGACTATGGCTACACCTTC. Translating gives CASSADRGPLSDYGYTF.

The rearrangement links TRBV4-2 to TRBJ2-2; 9 positions agree with TRBD1. The germline V gene encodes CDR1 LGHNA and CDR2 YNFKEQ. This CDR3 is built from 17 residues. V lost 3 bases to trimming and J lost 6 bases; unmatched junction nucleotides: 11. The CDR3 region has the DNA TGTGCCAGCAGCCATTCTACAGGGGGCTATGTTTCCGGGGAGCTGTTTTTT. Its translation is CASSHSTGGYVSGELFF.

The chain recombines TRBV4-1 with TRBJ2-5; TRBD1 aligns across 7 bases. Germline CDR1 and CDR2: MGHRA and YSYEKL. This CDR3 spans 15 amino acids. Trimming at V came to 1 base and at J to 5 bases, leaving 7 bases not matched to a gene. Written as DNA, the CDR3 is TGCGCCAGCAGCCAAGGCAGGGGGTCGTTGGAGACCCAGTACTTC. It specifies CASSQGRGSLETQYF.

CDR3 coding DNA: TGTGCCAGCAGCTCCCCGGACAGTAATACCTACGAGCAGTACTTC. It yields the protein CASSSPDSNTYEQYF. The chain combines TRBV7-9 with TRBJ2-7; the D gene is possibly TRBD1 (6 bases). Germline lookup yields CDR1 SEHNR and CDR2 FQNEAQ (reference sequence). V was trimmed by 4 bases and J by 2 bases, leaving 15 bases between them. The CDR3 runs 15 residues.

The chain couples TRBV7-2 to TRBJ2-3, with TRBD2 matching over 7 bases. Germline V lookup: CDR1 SGHTA, CDR2 FQGNSA. Losses at the gene ends were 2 bases for V and 4 bases for J; bases not matched to a gene: 3. The CDR3 covers 14 residues. The CDR3 nucleotides are TGTGCCAGCAGCTTAACGGGAGGACCAGATACGCAGTATTTT. It specifies CASSLTGGPDTQYF.

This rearrangement joins TRBV4-1 to TRBJ2-1; 11 bases map to TRBD2. The CDR3 consists of 15 residues. CDR1 and CDR2 (germline): MGHRA, YSYEKL. V lost 2 bases, J lost 8 bases, and 5 bases stayed unmatched. CDR3 in DNA: TGCGCCAGCAGCCAAAGACTAGCGGGACGGGATGAGCAGTTCTTC. Protein: CASSQRLAGRDEQFF.

The chain couples TRBV28 to TRBJ2-3, with D possibly TRBD1 on 6 matching bases. The CDR3 covers 15 residues. Trimming took off 5 bases at V and 1 base at J, with 13 bases between the two ends. CDR1 MDHEN and CDR2 SYDVKM come from the germline V gene. The CDR3 DNA reads as TGTGCCAGCAGTCCCAGACAGGCCCGCACAGATACGCAGTATTTT. Translating it yields CASSPRQARTDTQYF.

There are a few counts of this clone. The CDR3 is CASMGQLIAYEQYF. The DNA for the CDR3 is TGTGCCAGCATGGGACAGTTGATCGCCTACGAGCAGTACTTC. V usage is TRBV6-6 and J usage is TRBJ2-7; TRBD1 matches 7 bases. V lost 7 bases and J lost 2; bases outside the gene matches: 8. This CDR3 region has 14 residues. Germline values: CDR1 MNHNY, CDR2 SVGAGI (reference sequence).

This clone was observed a single time. V and J are TRBV7-9 and TRBJ2-3; 8 bases are shared with TRBD2. V dropped 5 bases and J dropped 0; count of bases not matched to a gene: 7. Germline V gives CDR1 SEHNR, CDR2 FQNEAQ (reference sequence). CDR3 length equals 16 residues. The CDR3 sequence: CASSPTGGPSTDTQYF. The CDR3 region has the DNA TGTGCCAGCAGCCCCACGGGGGGGCCAAGCACAGATACGCAGTATTTT.

The V call is TRBV28, the J call TRBJ1-1, with D unclear. The germline CDR1 and CDR2 sequences are MDHEN and SYDVKM. V lost 4 bases to trimming and J lost 11 bases, with 14 bases between them. The CDR3 has 12 amino acids. The CDR3 region is CASSSHNVGAFF. The CDR3 DNA follows: TGTGCCAGCAGTTCCCATAACGTCGGTGCTTTCTTT.

The V call is TRBV18, the J call TRBJ2-7; tentatively, D is TRBD1 or TRBD2 (5 bases each). Trimming pared 4 bases from V and 4 bases from J, leaving 14 bases between. CDR3 length equals 14 residues. Per germline, CDR1 KGHSH and CDR2 LQKENI. CDR3 amino acids: CASSLGPGPYEQYF. DNA for the CDR3: TGTGCCAGCTCACTGGGACCTGGCCCTTACGAGCAGTACTTC. The full variable domain, with the rest looked up from reference TRBV18 and TRBJ2-7, is NAGVMQNPRHLVRRRGQEARLRCSPMKGHSHVYWYRQLPEEGLKFMVYLQKENIIDESGMPKERFSAEFPKEGPSILRIQQVVRGDSAAYFCASSLGPGPYEQYFGPGTRLTVT.

The chain employs TRBV19 and TRBJ1-5, with 7 bases identical to TRBD1. Germline V gives CDR1 LNHDA, CDR2 SQIVND (reference sequence). V dropped 5 bases and J dropped 5; count of bases not matched to a gene: 3. This CDR3 has 13 amino acids. The CDR3 sequence: CASSDRAYQPQHF. CDR3 nucleotides: TGTGCCAGTAGTGACAGGGCCTATCAGCCCCAGCATTTT. Complete variable domain (other parts from reference TRBV19 and TRBJ1-5): DGGITQSPKYLFRKEGQNVTLSCEQNLNHDAMYWYRQDPGQGLRLIYYSQIVNDFQKGDIAEGYSVSREKKESFPLTVTSAQKNPTAFYLCASSDRAYQPQHFGDGTRLSIL.

This chain connects TRBV6-5 to TRBJ1-1, with a possible D match to TRBD1 (5 bases). The CDR3 totals 15 residues. Germline assignment: CDR1 MNHEY and CDR2 SVGAGI. V shed 6 bases and J shed 0 bases, with 14 bases lying between them. This CDR3 reads CASSYGDGMNTEAFF. The CDR3 DNA reads TGTGCCAGCAGCTACGGGGACGGTATGAACACTGAAGCTTTCTTT.

This clone was detected only once. V and J are TRBV7-2 and TRBJ2-7; possible D gene TRBD2, 6 bases. Between the trimmed V and J ends, which lost 4 bases and 3 bases, there was a span of 13 bases. The CDR3 runs 14 residues. Germline CDR1 reads SGHTA; CDR2 reads FQGNSA. CDR3 in DNA: TGTGCCAGCAGCTGGGGAGTGGGACTCTACGAGCAGTACTTC. This encodes CASSWGVGLYEQYF. The variable domain in full, completed from reference TRBV7-2 and TRBJ2-7, reads GAGVSQSPSNKVTEKGKDVELRCDPISGHTALYWYRQSLGQGLEFLIYFQGNSAPDKSGLPSDRFSAERTGGSVSTLTIQRTQQEDSAVYLCASSWGVGLYEQYFGPGTRLTVT.

This chain links TRBV7-2 with TRBJ2-1; 14 bases map to TRBD2. Trimming took 6 bases from V and 9 from J; bases not matched to a gene: 4. CDR3 length: 14 amino acids. The germline V gene has CDR1 SGHTA and CDR2 FQGNSA. CDR3 DNA: TGTGCCAGCAGGACTAGCGGGAGGGCTTTTGAGCAGTTCTTC. This codes for CASRTSGRAFEQFF.

This sequence joins TRBV27 and TRBJ2-3; 9 nucleotides align to TRBD2. The CDR3 contains 18 residues. Germline CDR1 and CDR2: MNHEY and SMNVEV (reference sequence). The V gene end was trimmed by 2 bases and the J gene end by 4 bases; junction bases not matched to a gene: 13. CDR3 in amino acids: CASSLLRVVAGAADTQYF. As DNA, the CDR3 is TGTGCCAGCAGTTTACTTAGAGTGGTAGCGGGAGCTGCAGATACGCAGTATTTT.

With regard to this clone: Other nucleotide sequences from this sample produce the same CDR3. This chain links TRBV5-1 with TRBJ2-5; no firm D call. Trimming cost V 4 bases and J 0 bases, with 10 bases left between them. This CDR3 is built from 14 residues. Germline CDR1 and CDR2: SGHRS and YFSETQ. This CDR3 is CASSPGRNQETQYF. As DNA, the CDR3 is TGCGCCAGCAGCCCCGGACGGAACCAAGAGACCCAGTACTTC.

In this sample, this clone turned up once. V usage is TRBV9 and J usage is TRBJ1-1, with D maybe TRBD1 (5 bases). CDR3 length: 14 residues. Germline CDR1 SGDLS, CDR2 YYNGEE. The V end lost 2 bases, the J end lost 1 base, and 9 bases lay between the germline ends. The CDR3 nucleotides read TGTGCCAGCAGCGTGGGACTCTCGAACACTGAAGCTTTCTTT. The encoded protein is CASSVGLSNTEAFF.

J is TRBJ2-1 and V is TRBV11-2, with D possibly matching TRBD1 (6 bases). Per the germline V gene, CDR1 is SGHAT and CDR2 is FQNNGV. Between the trimmed V and J ends, which lost 0 bases and 7 bases, there was a span of 13 bases. The CDR3 spans 15 residues. CDR3 in DNA: TGTGCCAGCAGCTTAGATCCACAGGGTGTTAATGAGCAGTTCTTC. It encodes CASSLDPQGVNEQFF.

The J gene is TRBJ2-1, the V gene TRBV27, with 15 bases lining up with TRBD2. This CDR3 comprises 20 residues. The germline CDR1 and CDR2 sequences are MNHEY and SMNVEV (reference sequence). V shed 5 bases, J shed 7 bases, and the junction held 18 bases outside the gene matches. CDR3 bases: TGTGCCAGCAGTCACTCTCCTGCCCGGACTAGCGGGAGGGCTTCGAATGAGCAGTTCTTC. This gives the protein CASSHSPARTSGRASNEQFF.

This CDR3 reads CASSLVPGSSGNTIYF. CDR3 in DNA: TGCGCCAGCAGCTTGGTACCGGGGAGCTCTGGAAACACCATATATTTT. The chain has TRBV5-1 and TRBJ1-3; D is unclear. This CDR3 comprises 16 residues. Germline V CDR1 and CDR2: SGHRS, YFSETQ. V lost 0 bases and J 0 bases, leaving 10 bases between the germline ends.

Here the CDR3 DNA reads TGCGCCAGCAGCCAAGGGGATAGCGAGAGCTCCTACGAGCAGTACTTC. Residues: CASSQGDSESSYEQYF. The chain has TRBV4-3 and TRBJ2-7; maybe TRBD2 (5 bases). V was cut by 1 base and J by 0 bases, with 13 bases left in between. The CDR3 has 16 residues. Germline CDR1 LGHNA, CDR2 YSLEER.

The chain carries TRBV7-9 and TRBJ2-7, with a possible D match to TRBD1 (5 bases). Trimming stripped 5 bases from V and 2 bases from J, with 10 bases between. Germline loops: CDR1 SEHNR, CDR2 FQNEAQ (reference sequence). CDR3 length: 13 residues. CDR3 sequence (DNA): TGTGCCAGCAGCCCAGGGTTTCCCTACGAGCAGTACTTC. This sequence encodes CASSPGFPYEQYF.

The chain links TRBV5-6 to TRBJ1-2, with 8 bases matching TRBD1. The V and J ends lost 0 bases and 4 bases, in that order; junction bases with no gene match: 8. CDR3 length equals 16 residues. Germline V lookup: CDR1 SGHDT, CDR2 YYEEEE. CDR3 region: CASSLADRVLSYGYTF. The CDR3 bases are TGTGCCAGCAGCTTGGCGGACAGGGTATTAAGCTATGGCTACACCTTC.

The V call is TRBV9, the J call TRBJ1-4, with unresolved D. The CDR3 loop spans 15 amino acids. Germline CDR1 SGDLS, CDR2 YYNGEE. Trimming removed 0 bases at V and 0 bases at J, with 6 bases between. The CDR3 spells CASSVDSATNEKLFF. CDR3 DNA sequence: TGTGCCAGCAGCGTAGACAGTGCAACTAATGAAAAACTGTTTTTT.